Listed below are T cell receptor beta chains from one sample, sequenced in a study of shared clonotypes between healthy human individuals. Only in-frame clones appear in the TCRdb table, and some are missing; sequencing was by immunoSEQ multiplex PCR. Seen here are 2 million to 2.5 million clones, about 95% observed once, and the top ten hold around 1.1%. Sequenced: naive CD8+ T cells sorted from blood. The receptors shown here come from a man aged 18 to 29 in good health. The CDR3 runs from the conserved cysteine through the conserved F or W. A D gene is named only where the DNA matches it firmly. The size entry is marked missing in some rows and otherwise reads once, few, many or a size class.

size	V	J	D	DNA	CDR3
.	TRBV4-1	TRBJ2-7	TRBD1	TGCGCCAGCAGCCATAAGGGACAGGGATCCTACGAGCAGTACTTC	CASSHKGQGSYEQYF
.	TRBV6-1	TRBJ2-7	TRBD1	TGTGCCAGCAGTGTTTCCACGCAGCCGGGACAGATGTACTACGAGCAGTACTTC	CASSVSTQPGQMYYEQYF
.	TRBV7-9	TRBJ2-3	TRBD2	TGTGCCAGCAGCTTAGGCCTAGCGGGGGGGCTGGGCACAGATACGCAGTATTTT	CASSLGLAGGLGTDTQYF
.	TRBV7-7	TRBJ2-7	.	TGTGCTATAGGGGGGGGCACCTCACTCTACGAGCAGTACTTC	CAIGGGTSLYEQYF
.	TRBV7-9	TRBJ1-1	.	TGTGCCAGCAGCAATTCCCCCGGAACTGAAGCTTTCTTT	CASSNSPGTEAFF
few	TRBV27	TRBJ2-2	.	TGTGCCAGCAGTTTATTAGGCGGGGAGCTGTTTTTT	CASSLLGGELFF
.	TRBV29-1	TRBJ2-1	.	TGCAGCGTTGAAGGTGTACCCGAGAGTACCTACAATGAGCAGTTCTTC	CSVEGVPESTYNEQFF
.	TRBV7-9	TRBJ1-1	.	TGTGCCAGCAGCTTAGCGCTGAGCACTTACATGAACACTGAAGCTTTCTTT	CASSLALSTYMNTEAFF
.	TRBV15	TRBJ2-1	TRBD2	TGTGCCACCAAGCGGGAGTACGATGAGCAGTTCTTC	CATKREYDEQFF
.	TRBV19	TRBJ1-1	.	TGTGCCAGTAGTATCTCTAGCCACACTGAAGCTTTCTTT	CASSISSHTEAFF
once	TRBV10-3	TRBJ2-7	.	TGTGCCATCAGTGAGGTAGCAGCCACCTACGAGCAGTACTTC	CAISEVAATYEQYF
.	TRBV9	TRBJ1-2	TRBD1	TGTGCCAGCAGCGTAGCTGGGGGACAGGGGGGTGATGGCTACACCTTC	CASSVAGGQGGDGYTF
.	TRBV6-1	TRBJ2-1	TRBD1	TGTGCCAGCAATAGGGACAGCTACAATGAGCAGTTCTTC	CASNRDSYNEQFF
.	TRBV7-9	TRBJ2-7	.	TGTGCCAGCAGCCCGACCCCCGTCACCGACGAGCAGTACTTC	CASSPTPVTDEQYF
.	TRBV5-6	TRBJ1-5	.	TGTGCCAGCAGCTTGGGAGGGTCTCAGCCCCAGCATTTT	CASSLGGSQPQHF
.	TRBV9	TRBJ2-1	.	TGTGCCAGCGGGGCGAACAATGAGCAGTTCTTC	CASGANNEQFF
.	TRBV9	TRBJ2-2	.	TGTGCCAGCAGCGTAGGAGGGTTCGGAGAAGTCGGGGAGCTGTTTTTT	CASSVGGFGEVGELFF
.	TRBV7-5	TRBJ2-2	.	TGTGCCAGAAGCTCGGGACAGGGGGCGCTTCTCCGGGAGCTGTTTTTT	CARSSGQGALLRELFF
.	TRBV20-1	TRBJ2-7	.	TGCAGTGCCTGGGAGACTTCCGGGCAGTACTTC	CSAWETSGQYF
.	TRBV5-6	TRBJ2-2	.	TGTGCCAGCAGCCCATGGAGCGGAACGTACACCGGGGAGCTGTTTTTT	CASSPWSGTYTGELFF
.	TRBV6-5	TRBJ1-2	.	TGTGCCAGCAGTTACTCGTCGGGGGAGGCCAACTATGGCTACACCTTC	CASSYSSGEANYGYTF
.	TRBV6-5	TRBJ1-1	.	TGTGCCAGCACCCTGGGCCCCATGAACACTGAAGCTTTCTTT	CASTLGPMNTEAFF
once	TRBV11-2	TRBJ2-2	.	TGTGCCAGCAGCTTAGATCGAGCAGGGGCGAACACCGGGGAGCTGTTTTTT	CASSLDRAGANTGELFF
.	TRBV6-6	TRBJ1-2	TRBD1	TGTGCCAGCAGTTACCAGGGACAGGGTGACGGCTACACCTTC	CASSYQGQGDGYTF
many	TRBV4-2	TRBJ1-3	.	TGTGCCAGCAGCCAAGAGTCCCTTAGATATGGAAACACCATATATTTT	CASSQESLRYGNTIYF
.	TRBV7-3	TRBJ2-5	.	TGTGCCAGCAGCTTAACAGGGGTTGGTGAGACCCAGTACTTC	CASSLTGVGETQYF
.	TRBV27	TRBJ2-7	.	TGTGCCAGCAGTTTATTAGGGCAGGGGGGTCCCTACGAGCAGTACTTC	CASSLLGQGGPYEQYF
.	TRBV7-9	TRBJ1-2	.	TGTGCCAGCAGCGAGTTTGAGGAGAGGGATAACTATGGCTACACCTTC	CASSEFEERDNYGYTF
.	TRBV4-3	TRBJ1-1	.	TGCGCCAGCAGCCAAGAAACGCGGGTGAACACTGAAGCTTTCTTT	CASSQETRVNTEAFF
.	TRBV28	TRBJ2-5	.	TGTGCCAGCAGTTTCCGGGCAGGGGGGAACCCAGGGCCGTACTTC	CASSFRAGGNPGPYF
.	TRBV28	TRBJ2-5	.	TGTGCCAGCAGTTTAATAGAGACCCAGTACTTC	CASSLIETQYF
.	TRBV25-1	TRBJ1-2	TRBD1	TGTGCCAGCAGTGATACGGACAGGCTGGAGTATGGCTACACCTTC	CASSDTDRLEYGYTF
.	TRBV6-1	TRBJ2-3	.	TGTGCCAGCAGTGAATGGGCCAGGGGGGAAACAGATACGCAGTATTTT	CASSEWARGETDTQYF
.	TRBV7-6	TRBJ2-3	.	TGTGCCAGCACGTCGGGTGTCAGCACAGATACGCAGTATTTT	CASTSGVSTDTQYF
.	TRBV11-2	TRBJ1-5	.	TGTGCCAGCAGCTCGCTTAGCAATCAGCCCCAGCATTTT	CASSSLSNQPQHF
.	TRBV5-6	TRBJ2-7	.	TGTGCCAGCAGCTTGGAGGGGTCCTACGAGCAGTACTTC	CASSLEGSYEQYF
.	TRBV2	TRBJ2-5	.	TGTGCCAGCAGTGACTCGGATTGGGAGACCCAGTACTTC	CASSDSDWETQYF
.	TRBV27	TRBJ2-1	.	TGTGCCAGCAGAGGAGCTATTTACAATGAGCAGTTCTTC	CASRGAIYNEQFF
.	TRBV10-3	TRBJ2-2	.	TGTGCCATCAGTGAGTCGGCGGACACCGGGGAGCTGTTTTTT	CAISESADTGELFF
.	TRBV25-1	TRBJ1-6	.	TGTGCCAGCAGTGAATATGGGACTCCTCTTGATAATTCACCCCTCCACTTT	CASSEYGTPLDNSPLHF
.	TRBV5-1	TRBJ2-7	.	TGCGCCAGCAGCTCTTCAGCCTCTCGGTACGAGCAGTACTTC	CASSSSASRYEQYF
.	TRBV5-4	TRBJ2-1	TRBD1	TGTGCCAGCAGCTTGAGGACAGGATCCTACAATGAGCAGTTCTTC	CASSLRTGSYNEQFF